These T cell receptor beta chains were read from a single sample in a study of cytomegalovirus exposure and HLA in healthy donors. TCRdb's table, derived via immunoSEQ multiplex PCR, lists solely in-frame clones and lacks some. The data contain roughly 190,000 clones, more than 75% of them singletons. The sample taken for sequencing was PBMCs. Receptors were obtained from a man aged 25-40 years in good health and CMV-seropositive. CDR3s include the opening cysteine and the closing phenylalanine or tryptophan. The D gene is left open where the match is weak. Rows may omit the clone size; those that give it use once, few, many or a size class.

CDR3	DNA	D	V	J	size
CASSQVGRDEKLFF	TGCGCCAGCAGCCAAGTAGGGCGGGATGAAAAACTGTTTTTT	-	TRBV4-1	TRBJ1-4	-
CASSYLWVAGSYEQYF	TGTGCCAGCAGCTACCTTTGGGTAGCGGGTTCCTACGAGCAGTACTTC	TRBD2	TRBV5-6	TRBJ2-7	-
CASRRTASYEQYF	TGTGCCAGCCGGAGAACGGCCTCCTACGAGCAGTACTTC	-	TRBV27	TRBJ2-7	-
CASSGNRGSQPQHF	TGTGCCAGCAGCGGCAACAGGGGGTCCCAGCCCCAGCATTTT	TRBD1	TRBV7-2	TRBJ1-5	-
CASSFGQDYYGYTF	TGTGCCAGCAGCTTCGGACAGGATTATTATGGCTACACCTTC	TRBD1	TRBV7-9	TRBJ1-2	-
CASSQDHGDQPQHF	TGCGCCAGCAGCCAAGATCACGGCGATCAGCCCCAGCATTTT	-	TRBV4-3	TRBJ1-5	-
CASKTGYSQETQYF	TGTGCCAGCAAAACAGGGTACAGCCAAGAGACCCAGTACTTC	-	TRBV27	TRBJ2-5	-
CASSPSAGGGRNRGYTF	TGTGCCAGCAGCCCCTCGGCAGGGGGAGGGAGGAACCGTGGCTACACCTTC	TRBD1	TRBV7-2	TRBJ1-2	-
CASSFMGPDEKLFF	TGTGCCAGCAGCTTTATGGGACCCGACGAAAAACTGTTTTTT	-	TRBV13	TRBJ1-4	-
CASSHWPAQRGADELFF	TGCGCCAGCAGTCATTGGCCAGCGCAAAGGGGGGCGGATGAACTGTTTTTT	-	TRBV23-1	TRBJ1-4	-
CASSAGQGAYNEQFF	TGTGCCAGCAGCGCCGGACAGGGGGCCTACAATGAGCAGTTCTTC	TRBD1	TRBV7-2	TRBJ2-1	-
CAISDWDAEDEKLFF	TGTGCCATCAGTGACTGGGACGCCGAGGATGAAAAACTGTTTTTT	-	TRBV10-3	TRBJ1-4	-
CASGSRGPDEQFF	TGTGCTAGTGGTTCCAGGGGGCCAGATGAGCAGTTCTTC	TRBD1	TRBV12-5	TRBJ2-1	-
CASSQGDGRNTEAFF	TGCGCCAGCAGCCAAGGGGACGGAAGAAACACTGAAGCTTTCTTT	-	TRBV4-3	TRBJ1-1	-
CASSPPSGANVLTF	TGTGCCAGCAGCCCCCCTTCTGGGGCCAACGTCCTGACTTTC	-	TRBV9	TRBJ2-6	-
CASSWTERSVSYEQYF	TGTGCCAGCAGCTGGACTGAGCGATCTGTCTCCTACGAGCAGTACTTC	-	TRBV5-6	TRBJ2-7	once
CASLGRTSASYEQYF	TGTGCCAGCCTCGGGAGAACTAGCGCCTCCTACGAGCAGTACTTC	TRBD2	TRBV25-1	TRBJ2-7	-
CASSQPLTGAFEQYF	TGTGCCAGCAGTCAACCCCTGACAGGGGCCTTCGAGCAGTACTTC	TRBD1	TRBV7-9	TRBJ2-7	-
CASSDPGLTGNTIYF	TGTGCCAGCAGTGACCCGGGACTGACAGGAAACACCATATATTTT	-	TRBV2	TRBJ1-3	-
CASGRDNYGYTF	TGTGCCAGCGGAAGGGACAACTATGGCTACACCTTC	-	TRBV6-5	TRBJ1-2	once
CASRFSGGYEQYF	TGTGCCAGCAGGTTTTCCGGCGGCTACGAGCAGTACTTC	-	TRBV5-6	TRBJ2-7	once
CAWEAGRDQPQHF	TGTGCCTGGGAAGCAGGGCGGGATCAGCCCCAGCATTTT	-	TRBV30	TRBJ1-5	few
CATAGQGEGEQYF	TGTGCCACCGCCGGACAGGGTGAGGGCGAGCAGTACTTC	TRBD1	TRBV6-6	TRBJ2-7	-
CASSLVVANYGYTF	TGTGCCAGCAGCTTGGTGGTGGCTAACTATGGCTACACCTTC	-	TRBV5-6	TRBJ1-2	few
CASSSRRDSRNQPQHF	TGTGCCAGCAGCTCCCGCCGGGACAGTCGGAATCAGCCCCAGCATTTT	TRBD1	TRBV5-5	TRBJ1-5	-
CAWSPARGGAVDTQYF	TGTGCCTGGAGTCCTGCCCGCGGGGGGGCGGTAGATACGCAGTATTTT	TRBD2	TRBV30	TRBJ2-3	-
CASRLSAQETQYF	TGTGCCAGCCGGCTCAGCGCCCAAGAGACCCAGTACTTC	-	TRBV6-1	TRBJ2-5	-
CASSQDTGVPYEQYF	TGCGCCAGCAGCCAAGATACGGGCGTTCCCTACGAGCAGTACTTC	-	TRBV4-1	TRBJ2-7	-
CASSYSGLQETQYF	TGTGCCAGCAGTTACTCTGGTCTTCAAGAGACCCAGTACTTC	-	TRBV6-5	TRBJ2-5	-
CASSRGGSLGVSPQHF	TGTGCCAGCAGCCGCGGGGGGAGTCTTGGGGTAAGTCCCCAGCATTTT	-	TRBV7-9	TRBJ1-5	-
CASSYSRGSEAFF	TGTGCCAGCAGTTACTCTAGGGGAAGTGAAGCTTTCTTT	-	TRBV6-5	TRBJ1-1	once
CASSAPGTDYNEQFF	TGTGCCAGCAGCGCCCCCGGGACCGACTACAATGAGCAGTTCTTC	-	TRBV9	TRBJ2-1	-
CSVEKRGIKGGSYNEQFF	TGCAGCGTTGAAAAGCGGGGAATAAAGGGGGGCTCCTACAATGAGCAGTTCTTC	-	TRBV29-1	TRBJ2-1	-
CASSPRGNTGELFF	TGTGCCAGCAGCCCAAGGGGGAACACCGGGGAGCTGTTTTTT	-	TRBV7-3	TRBJ2-2	-
CSVGPERGTQYF	TGCAGCGTTGGACCGGAAAGAGGGACGCAGTATTTT	-	TRBV29-1	TRBJ2-3	-
CASSHTRNTDTQYF	TGTGCCAGCAGCCATACAAGGAACACAGATACGCAGTATTTT	-	TRBV11-1	TRBJ2-3	-
CASSWSARDNSYEQYF	TGTGCCAGCAGTTGGTCGGCCCGGGACAACTCCTACGAGCAGTACTTC	-	TRBV6-5	TRBJ2-7	-
CASSFLRPLRQVKRGYTF	TGTGCCAGCAGCTTCCTACGACCTCTGAGGCAGGTAAAGCGCGGCTACACCTTC	-	TRBV5-6	TRBJ1-2	once
CASSQFRDGGNSPLHF	TGCGCCAGCAGCCAGTTCCGGGACGGAGGTAATTCACCCCTCCACTTT	-	TRBV4-3	TRBJ1-6	-
CASSPPENYGYTF	TGTGCCAGCTCACCACCCGAGAACTATGGCTACACCTTC	-	TRBV18	TRBJ1-2	once
CASSLGGNAEAFF	TGTGCCAGCAGTTTAGGAGGGAACGCTGAAGCTTTCTTT	-	TRBV28	TRBJ1-1	-
CASSATSSREAFF	TGTGCCAGCAGTGCGACATCTTCCCGGGAAGCTTTCTTT	-	TRBV6-5	TRBJ1-1	-
CSVDAGGRGDTQYF	TGCAGCGTTGACGCGGGGGGGCGCGGAGATACGCAGTATTTT	TRBD2	TRBV29-1	TRBJ2-3	-
CASSLRGEQYF	TGTGCCAGCAGTCTCAGGGGCGAGCAGTACTTC	-	TRBV6-1	TRBJ2-7	-
CASSPRDRAYEQYF	TGTGCCAGCAGCCCAAGAGACAGGGCCTACGAGCAGTACTTC	TRBD1	TRBV9	TRBJ2-7	-
CASTLAVGYYEQYF	TGTGCCAGCACTCTAGCTGTGGGTTACTACGAGCAGTACTTC	-	TRBV11-2	TRBJ2-7	-
CASSTTGNTEAFF	TGCGCCAGCAGCACTACAGGGAACACTGAAGCTTTCTTT	-	TRBV5-1	TRBJ1-1	-
CASRDTQNTGELFF	TGTGCCAGCCGGGACACGCAGAACACCGGGGAGCTGTTTTTT	-	TRBV6-5	TRBJ2-2	-
CASSAPTGETMTEAFF	TGTGCCAGCAGCGCCCCTACGGGGGAGACGATGACTGAAGCTTTCTTT	-	TRBV9	TRBJ1-1	-
CASSLAPGATTDTQYF	TGTGCCAGCAGCTTAGCGCCCGGGGCCACCACAGATACGCAGTATTTT	-	TRBV7-2	TRBJ2-3	-
CSVEGQGAAGYTF	TGCAGCGTTGAGGGACAGGGGGCCGCTGGCTACACCTTC	TRBD1	TRBV29-1	TRBJ1-2	-
CASSLTGRPRGQPQHF	TGTGCCAGCAGTTTAACCGGACGCCCGAGAGGTCAGCCCCAGCATTTT	-	TRBV27	TRBJ1-5	-
CASSPYSGSYEQCF	TGTGCCAGCAGCCCCTATTCGGGATCCTACGAGCAGTGCTTC	-	TRBV11-3	TRBJ2-7	-